A single sample gave rise to the 27 T cell receptor beta chains below, sequenced in a study of T cells in Graves' hyperthyroidism and ophthalmopathy. Researchers amplified the TCR beta CDR3 regions from RNA transcripts. RT-PCR in the first round (using the HTBI primer set) targeted the TCR CDR3. TCRdb ran MiXCR on the multiplex PCR reads and lists one entry per CDR3 protein. This table holds more than 550,000 distinct CDR3 sequences, about 45% found once. The source material was peripheral blood or thyroid tissue (not recorded which). The receptors originated from an adult man with Graves' disease, either hyperthyroidism or ophthalmopathy (not recorded which).

On this clonotype itself: The junction departs from the called germline gene at one end, perhaps through a read error. The rearrangement uses TRBV6-1 and TRBJ2-7; unclear D gene. Germline assignment: CDR1 MNHNS and CDR2 SASEGT. CDR3 length: 13 residues. The CDR3 DNA follows: TGCGCCAGCAGTGGACCGGGCAACTACGAGCAGTACTTC. Protein product: CASSGPGNYEQYF.

The chain recombines TRBV2 with TRBJ1-5; D ambiguous. CDR1 is SNHLY and CDR2 is FYNNEI in the germline V gene. V was cut by 0 bases and J by 5 bases, with 11 bases left in between. This CDR3 is built from 15 residues. CDR3 sequence: CASSEAGEGYQPQHF. CDR3 nucleotide sequence: TGTGCCAGCAGTGAAGCTGGGGAGGGATATCAGCCCCAGCATTTT.

J is TRBJ1-4 and V is TRBV6-1, with a weak D call TRBD1 (6 bases). The CDR3 spans 18 residues. Germline CDR1 reads MNHNS; CDR2 reads SASEGT. Trimming stripped 7 bases from V and 1 base from J, with 22 bases between. The CDR3 here is CASIMSRGAGGTNEKLFF. For the CDR3, the DNA is TGTGCCAGCATCATGAGTCGGGGGGCGGGAGGAACTAATGAAAAACTGTTTTTT.

The V call is TRBV7-9, the J call TRBJ2-3; a weak D match, TRBD2 (6 bases). V dropped 5 bases and J dropped 2 bases, with 11 bases sitting between them. The CDR3 has 14 residues. Germline V gene data show CDR1 as SEHNR and CDR2 as FQNEAQ (reference sequence). CDR3 residues: CASSLGTATDTQYF. CDR3 sequence (DNA): TGTGCCAGCAGCCTAGGGACTGCCACAGATACGCAGTATTTT. Full variable domain (rest looked up from reference TRBV7-9 and TRBJ2-3): DTGVSQNPRHKITKRGQNVTFRCDPISEHNRLYWYRQTLGQGPEFLTYFQNEAQLEKSRLLSDRFSAERPKGSFSTLEIQRTEQGDSAMYLCASSLGTATDTQYFGPGTRLTVL.

The table lists this clonotype with many counts. V gene TRBV19 combines with J gene TRBJ1-3; the D gene is possibly TRBD1 (5 bases). Per the germline V gene, CDR1 is LNHDA and CDR2 is SQIVND (reference sequence). The CDR3 is 13 amino acids. The V end lost 7 bases, the J end lost 3 bases, and 10 bases lay between the germline ends. This CDR3 reads CASMGVLGNTIYF. CDR3 in DNA: TGTGCCAGTATGGGGGTTCTTGGAAACACCATATATTTT.

Of note for this clonotype: A much bigger clone sits one base away, suggesting this may be a read error. The V gene is TRBV7-8, the J gene TRBJ1-3; 8 bases line up with TRBD1. The CDR3 extends over 13 amino acids. The germline gives CDR1 SGHVS, CDR2 FQNEAQ. Written as DNA, the CDR3 is TGTACCAGCAGCTCAGGGGGCGGAAACACCATATATTTT. It translates to CTSSSGGGNTIYF.

V gene TRBV7-2 combines with J gene TRBJ2-7; TRBD2 might be the D (6 bases). The CDR3 covers 16 residues. V was clipped by 5 bases and J by 4 bases, with 21 bases between them. The germline CDR1 and CDR2 sequences are SGHTA and FQGNSA. CDR3 sequence (DNA): TGTGCCAGCAGCCCCCACTCTGGGAGCGGGTATTACGAGCAGTACTTC. It translates to CASSPHSGSGYYEQYF.

This chain uses TRBV7-9 with TRBJ1-4, with 10 bases that match TRBD1. Germline loops: CDR1 SEHNR, CDR2 FQNEAQ (reference sequence). V gave up 8 bases and J gave up 8 bases; unmatched junction bases: 11. This CDR3 has 15 amino acids. CDR3 loop: CASGRDRGLAEKLFF. The CDR3 DNA is TGTGCCAGCGGCCGGGACAGGGGTTTGGCCGAAAAACTGTTTTTT. The full variable domain, completed using reference TRBV7-9 and TRBJ1-4, is DTGVSQNPRHKITKRGQNVTFRCDPISEHNRLYWYRQTLGQGPEFLTYFQNEAQLEKSRLLSDRFSAERPKGSFSTLEIQRTEQGDSAMYLCASGRDRGLAEKLFFGSGTQLSVL.

This clonotype was seen many times. The V gene is TRBV2, the J gene TRBJ2-7; 8 bases match TRBD1. V shed 1 base and J 1 base; nucleotides not matched to a gene: 0. The CDR3 extends over 14 amino acids. Germline values: CDR1 SNHLY, CDR2 FYNNEI. This chain's CDR3 is CASSEGTGSYEQYF. In nucleotides, the CDR3 is TGTGCCAGCAGTGAAGGGACAGGGTCCTACGAGCAGTACTTC.

The table lists this clonotype with many counts. The chain recombines TRBV29-1 with TRBJ1-5, with D hard to call. This CDR3 is built from 13 residues. V lost 4 bases to trimming and J lost 3 bases, with 10 bases between them. Germline CDR1 reads SQVTM; CDR2 reads ANQGSEA. The CDR3 protein is CSVGWQDNQPQHF. CDR3 coding DNA: TGCAGCGTTGGATGGCAGGACAATCAGCCCCAGCATTTT.

This clonotype was found a few times. The chain's CDR3 is CASSPRADSGNTIYF. The CDR3 DNA reads TGTGCCAGCAGCCCCCGGGCCGACTCTGGAAACACCATATATTTT. The chain recombines TRBV11-2 with TRBJ1-3; no reliable D call. Germline CDR1 is SGHAT and CDR2 is FQNNGV. V gave up 5 bases and J gave up 0 bases, with 11 bases separating them. CDR3 length equals 15 residues.

The chain has TRBV9 and TRBJ1-2, with TRBD1 matching over 7 bases. The V segment lost 2 bases and the J segment 4 bases; nucleotides outside the gene matches: 5. CDR1 and CDR2 (germline): SGDLS, YYNGEE. The CDR3 length is 14 residues. This CDR3 reads CASSVGQALYGYTF. The CDR3 DNA sequence: TGTGCCAGCAGCGTCGGACAGGCCCTCTATGGCTACACCTTC.

V and J are TRBV9 and TRBJ2-2; no clear D gene. Trimming took 0 bases from V and 8 from J, leaving 11 bases between them. CDR3 length: 14 amino acids. Germline-derived CDR1 and CDR2 are SGDLS and YYNGEE. The CDR3 sequence: CASSVEVGRGELFF. CDR3 nucleotide sequence: TGTGCCAGCAGCGTAGAGGTCGGGCGGGGGGAGCTGTTTTTT.

This clonotype was found many times. The chain joins TRBV29-1 to TRBJ2-6; weak D call: TRBD1 (5 bases). With 6 bases removed from V and 0 bases from J, the gap between germline ends came to 9 bases. The CDR3 covers 14 residues. Germline CDR1 is SQVTM and CDR2 is ANQGSEA. The CDR3 region is CSVAGISGANVLTF. The CDR3 DNA follows: TGCAGCGTAGCAGGGATCTCTGGGGCCAACGTCCTGACTTTC.

This chain connects TRBV29-1 to TRBJ1-1; TRBD1 aligns across 11 bases. Germline V gives CDR1 SQVTM, CDR2 ANQGSEA. This CDR3 is 15 amino acids long. Germline trimming cut 6 bases from V and 2 bases from J; bases unmatched to any gene: 8. The DNA of the CDR3 is TGCAGCGTGAGGACAGGGGGCTATGTAAACACTGAAGCTTTCTTT. Amino acids: CSVRTGGYVNTEAFF.

The chain employs TRBV7-9 and TRBJ2-7; D possibly uses TRBD1 or TRBD2 (6 bases each). CDR3 length: 14 residues. Germline values: CDR1 SEHNR, CDR2 FQNEAQ (reference sequence). With 5 bases removed from V and 7 bases from J, the gap between germline ends came to 18 bases. The CDR3 loop is CASSQDRGLREQYF. As DNA, the CDR3 is TGTGCCAGCAGCCAAGATCGGGGGCTGCGGGAGCAGTACTTC.

A note on this clonotype: A read error is possible here, since a much larger clone lies one base away. The chain has TRBV10-3 and TRBJ1-5; 9 nucleotides match TRBD1. CDR3 length: 12 amino acids. After removal of 6 bases from V and 7 bases from J, the junction contained 1 base not matched to a gene. Germline loops: CDR1 ENHRY, CDR2 SYGVKD. The CDR3 is CAIRGQGQPQHF. As DNA, the CDR3 is TGTGCCATCAGGGGACAGGGACAGCCCCAGCATTTT.

The gene calls are TRBV6-1 and TRBJ2-5; D uncertain. Germline values: CDR1 MNHNS, CDR2 SASEGT. This CDR3 contains 13 residues. V dropped 8 bases and J dropped 0 bases, with 10 bases sitting between them. The CDR3 region is CASQDAYQETQYF. The CDR3 DNA is TGTGCCAGCCAGGACGCGTACCAAGAGACCCAGTACTTC.

V and J are TRBV19 and TRBJ1-1; 9 positions match TRBD1. V shed 7 bases, J shed 6 bases, and the junction held 21 bases outside the gene matches. The CDR3 is made up of 18 amino acids. Germline V lookup: CDR1 LNHDA, CDR2 SQIVND (reference sequence). As DNA, the CDR3 is TGTGCCAGTAAGTGGTCCCGGACAGGGGCCCCCTTTGGCGCTGAAGCTTTCTTT. Residues: CASKWSRTGAPFGAEAFF.

The chain carries TRBV7-2 and TRBJ1-1; D unclear. The V end lost 9 bases, the J end lost 6 bases, and 14 bases lay between the germline ends. Germline lookup yields CDR1 SGHTA and CDR2 FQGNSA. This CDR3 comprises 12 residues. CDR3 coding DNA: TGTGCCAGTAGTCCTAGGAGGGCTGAAGCTTTCTTT. This encodes CASSPRRAEAFF.

About this clonotype: The CDR3 carries no conserved terminal phenylalanine or tryptophan, so it likely arises from a read error. V usage is TRBV6-1 and J usage is TRBJ2-7, with D tentatively TRBD1 (6 bases). The CDR3 runs to 15 residues. Germline assignment: CDR1 MNHNS and CDR2 SASEGT. V was pared by 0 bases and J by 3 bases, with 12 bases between. The CDR3 DNA reads as TGTGCCAGCAGTGAAGCGCGCGGCAGGGGCTACGAGCAGTACTGC. Translating it yields CASSEARGRGYEQYC.

This clonotype was observed at least ten times. J is TRBJ1-3 and V is TRBV5-1, with 8 nucleotides matching TRBD1. Germline CDR1 is SGHRS and CDR2 is YFSETQ. Trimming removed 4 bases from V and 4 bases from J; junction bases left unmatched: 1. The CDR3 extends over 13 amino acids. The CDR3 protein is CASSGQGGNTIYF. As DNA, the CDR3 is TGCGCCAGCAGCGGACAGGGAGGAAACACCATATATTTT.

The rearrangement uses TRBV29-1 and TRBJ1-2; 9 bases are a match to TRBD1. The CDR3 loop spans 15 amino acids. Germline lookup yields CDR1 SQVTM and CDR2 ANQGSEA. Trimming cost V 3 bases and J 1 base; bases outside gene matches: 6. CDR3 amino acids: CSVDATGGDNYGYTF. The CDR3 bases are TGCAGCGTTGACGCGACAGGGGGGGATAACTATGGCTACACCTTC.

The chain joins TRBV10-2 to TRBJ2-2, with 11 nucleotides matching TRBD2. The germline gives CDR1 WSHSY, CDR2 SAAADI. The CDR3 spans 16 residues. Trimming at V came to 4 bases and at J to 6 bases, leaving 7 bases not matched to a gene. Here the CDR3 reads CASSAASSGRPGELFF. CDR3 bases: TGCGCCAGCAGTGCTGCGTCTAGCGGGAGGCCCGGGGAGCTGTTTTTT.

There are a few counts of this clonotype. V gene TRBV5-1 combines with J gene TRBJ1-1, with D perhaps matching TRBD1 (6 bases). The CDR3 has 14 amino acids. V dropped 4 bases and J dropped 3 bases, with 13 bases sitting between them. From germline, CDR1 is SGHRS and CDR2 YFSETQ. The CDR3 protein is CASSPRDTYTEAFF. The CDR3 DNA sequence: TGCGCCAGCAGCCCCCGGGACACCTACACTGAAGCTTTCTTT.

A few counts support this clonotype. V usage is TRBV5-1 and J usage is TRBJ1-3; D may be TRBD1 (5 bases). Trimming left V 0 bases short and J 2 bases short, with 12 bases between. This CDR3 has 16 amino acids. Germline CDR1 reads SGHRS; CDR2 reads YFSETQ. This chain's CDR3 is CASSLVGTMAGNTIYF. The CDR3 DNA sequence: TGCGCCAGCAGCTTGGTAGGGACGATGGCTGGAAACACCATATATTTT.

V gene TRBV10-3 combines with J gene TRBJ1-5; tentatively, D is TRBD1 (5 bases). Germline V gene lookup returns CDR1 ENHRY and CDR2 SYGVKD. With 10 bases removed from V and 3 bases from J, the gap between germline ends came to 22 bases. This CDR3 comprises 16 residues. CDR3 loop: CASSSSRGGSNQPQHF. In DNA, the CDR3 is TGTGCCAGCAGCTCTTCTCGGGGGGGTTCCAATCAGCCCCAGCATTTT.